This TCR beta chain was profiled in a study of T cells in Graves' hyperthyroidism and ophthalmopathy. The study, taken as a whole, reports: A median roughly 6.6 months before onset, the model predicted ophthalmopathy.

Newly diagnosed hyperthyroidism patients aged 18 to 65 years had disease lasting under 2 months. The authors took PBMCs from roughly 10 ml fresh peripheral blood. The ends were cut back, 0 bases at V and 0 bases at J, with 2 bases in the middle. From germline, CDR1 is SGDLS and CDR2 YYNGEE. CDR3 length equals 13 residues. The TCR beta CDR3 regions underwent amplification using RNA transcripts as the source. First-round RT-PCR targeting the TCR CDR3 was performed with the HTBI primer set. Each CDR3 protein is one row after TCRdb ran MiXCR on the multiplex PCR reads. The sample contains 200,000 to 250,000 distinct CDR3 sequences, about 15% of which appear only once. About this clonotype itself: The antigen remains undetermined.

The sequenced material came from blood. This TCR was recovered from a man aged 45-65 years with Graves' hyperthyroidism. The chain uses TRBV9 and TRBJ2-3, with D hard to call. The CDR3 DNA reads as TGTGCCAGCAGCGTAGCTAGCACAGATACGCAGTATTTT. This gives the protein CASSVASTDTQYF.